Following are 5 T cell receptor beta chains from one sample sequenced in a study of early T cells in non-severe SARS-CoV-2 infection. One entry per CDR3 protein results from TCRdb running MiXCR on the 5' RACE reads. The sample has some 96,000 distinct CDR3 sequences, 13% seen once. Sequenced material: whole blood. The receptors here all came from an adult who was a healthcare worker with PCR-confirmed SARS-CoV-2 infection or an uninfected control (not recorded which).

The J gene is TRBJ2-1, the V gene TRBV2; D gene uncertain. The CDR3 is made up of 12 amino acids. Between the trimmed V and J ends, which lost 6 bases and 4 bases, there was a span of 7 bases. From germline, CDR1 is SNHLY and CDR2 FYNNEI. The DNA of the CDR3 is TGTGCCAGCAGACCCACGTACAATGAGCAGTTCTTC. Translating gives CASRPTYNEQFF.

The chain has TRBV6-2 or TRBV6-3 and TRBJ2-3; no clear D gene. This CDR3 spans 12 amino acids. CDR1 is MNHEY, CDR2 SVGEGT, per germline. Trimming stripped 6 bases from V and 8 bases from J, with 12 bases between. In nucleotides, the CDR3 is TGTGCCAGCAGCTTTGCCTTATTTACGCAGTATTTT. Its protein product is CASSFALFTQYF.

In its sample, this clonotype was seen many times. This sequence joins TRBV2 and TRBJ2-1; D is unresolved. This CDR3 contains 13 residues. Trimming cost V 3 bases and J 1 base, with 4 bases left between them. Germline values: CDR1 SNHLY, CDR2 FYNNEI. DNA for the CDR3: TGTGCCAGCAGTGATGGATCCTACAATGAGCAGTTCTTC. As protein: CASSDGSYNEQFF.

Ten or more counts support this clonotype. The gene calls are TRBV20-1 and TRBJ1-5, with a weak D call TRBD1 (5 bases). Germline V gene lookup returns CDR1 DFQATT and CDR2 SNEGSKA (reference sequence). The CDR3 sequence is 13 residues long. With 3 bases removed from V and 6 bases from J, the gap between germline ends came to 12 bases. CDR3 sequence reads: CSASTGSGQPQHF. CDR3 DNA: TGCAGTGCTAGCACAGGCTCCGGTCAGCCCCAGCATTTT.

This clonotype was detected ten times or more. The CDR3: CASSQAQGIDTQYF. DNA for the CDR3: TGTGCCAGCAGCCAAGCCCAGGGAATAGATACGCAGTATTTT. The V call is TRBV14, the J call TRBJ2-3; TRBD1 might be the D (5 bases). From germline, CDR1 is SGHDN and CDR2 FVKESK. This CDR3 is 14 amino acids long. V was trimmed by 1 base and J by 5 bases, leaving 10 bases between them.